The T cell receptor (beta chain) described here comes from a study of a mutant IDH1 vaccine in newly diagnosed glioma. In the case of this clone: Its antigen is still unknown.

Indicated time point: week 35, safety follow-up. Each dose of the vaccine consisted of 300 ug of mutant IDH1 20-mer peptide, with topical imiquimod. The method was immunoSEQ multiplex PCR; TCRdb's version includes in-frame clones alone and lacks a portion of them. This sample carries roughly 54,000 clones, 84% of them seen once, and the ten largest clones take over 4%. The sequenced sample was PBMCs, obtained from a glioma patient whose treatment included an IDH1 peptide vaccine. The receptor's source is a woman aged 18-29 years with glioma.

DNA of the CDR3: TGTGCCAGCAGTCGCGGACAAAGCTACGAGCAGTACTTC. This sequence encodes CASSRGQSYEQYF. The chain carries TRBV11-2 and TRBJ2-7; TRBD1 is a possible D gene (5 bases). From germline, CDR1 is SGHAT and CDR2 FQNNGV. The V gene lost 6 bases and the J gene lost 3 bases, with 12 bases spanning the gap. The CDR3 contains 13 residues.